The clone carrying this TCR beta chain showed up just a few times. The antigen remains unidentified. These data originate in a study of T cells after yellow fever vaccination. Study overall: The SMART-Seq v4 Ultra Low Input method served to prepare the low-cell-number fractions. Findings and limits, study-wide: Detected again after the booster were most primary-vaccination clones, at 95% to 98% CD4 and 70% to 90% CD8.

Synthesis of TCR cDNA relied on 5'RACE template switching, which attached a universal primer site and UMIs. One entry per CDR3 protein results from TCRdb running MiXCR on the 5' RACE reads. This sample has around 500,000 distinct CDR3 sequences, with roughly a fifth found just once. Germline V gene lookup returns CDR1 SEHNR and CDR2 FQNEAQ (reference sequence). V was cut by 4 bases and J by 0 bases, with 13 bases left in between. This CDR3 is 16 amino acids long. The TCR comes from a man aged 18 to 29 who received the YFV17D yellow fever vaccine. The rearrangement uses TRBV7-9 and TRBJ2-1; D possibly corresponds to TRBD1 (6 bases). Material: PBMCs, obtained about 20 days after the first yellow fever vaccination. CDR3: CASSSGTQLSYNEQFF. CDR3 DNA: TGTGCCAGCAGCTCCGGGACACAACTCTCCTACAATGAGCAGTTCTTC. The whole variable domain, remainder taken from reference TRBV7-9 and TRBJ2-1, is DTGVSQNPRHKITKRGQNVTFRCDPISEHNRLYWYRQTLGQGPEFLTYFQNEAQLEKSRLLSDRFSAERPKGSFSTLEIQRTEQGDSAMYLCASSSGTQLSYNEQFFGPGTRLTVL.